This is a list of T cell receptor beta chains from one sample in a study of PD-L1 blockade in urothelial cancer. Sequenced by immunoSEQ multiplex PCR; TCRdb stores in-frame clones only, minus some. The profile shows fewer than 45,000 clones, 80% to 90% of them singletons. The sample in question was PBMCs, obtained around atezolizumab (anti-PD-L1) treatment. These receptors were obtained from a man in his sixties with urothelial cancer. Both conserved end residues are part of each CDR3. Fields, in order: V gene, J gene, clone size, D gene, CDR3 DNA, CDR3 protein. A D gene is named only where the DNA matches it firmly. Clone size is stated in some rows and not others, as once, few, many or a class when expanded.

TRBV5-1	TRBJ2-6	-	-	TGCGCCAGCAGCTTACAGGGCCCGGCTGGGGCCAACGTCCTGACTTTC	CASSLQGPAGANVLTF
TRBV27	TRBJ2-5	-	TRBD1	TGTGCCAGCAGACCCATGGACAGGGGGAAAGGAGAGACCCAGTACTTC	CASRPMDRGKGETQYF
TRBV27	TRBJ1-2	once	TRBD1	TGTGCCAGCAGCTCCGGGACAGGGATGGGTGGCTACACCTTC	CASSSGTGMGGYTF
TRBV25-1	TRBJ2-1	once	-	TGTGCCAGCAGTGAGTTAGGACAGTACAATGAGCAGTTCTTC	CASSELGQYNEQFF
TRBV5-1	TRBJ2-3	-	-	TGCGCCAGCAGCTGGGGGGGCGGGGAGCAAGATACGCAGTATTTT	CASSWGGGEQDTQYF
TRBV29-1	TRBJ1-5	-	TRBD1	TGCAGCGTTGTTGAGACAGGGCTTAACCAGCCCCAGCATTTT	CSVVETGLNQPQHF
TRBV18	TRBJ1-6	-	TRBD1	TGTGCCAGCTCACTTGACAGGGGGAATTCACCCCTCCACTTT	CASSLDRGNSPLHF
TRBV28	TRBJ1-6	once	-	TGTGCCAGCTTACGGGTCAGGGGCACTTCACCCCTCCACTTT	CASLRVRGTSPLHF
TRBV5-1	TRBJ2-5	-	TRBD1	TGCGCCAGCAGCTTCGGACAGGGGCAAGAGACCCAGTACTTC	CASSFGQGQETQYF
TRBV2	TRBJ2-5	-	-	TGTGCCAGCAGTGAATCCACAGGACGAGAGACCCAGTACTTC	CASSESTGRETQYF
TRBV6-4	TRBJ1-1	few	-	TGTGCCAGCAGTGACTCGACCCGGGGTGGGGTTTCCACTGAAGCTTTCTTT	CASSDSTRGGVSTEAFF
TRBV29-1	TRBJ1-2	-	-	TGCAGCGTTAAGGGAGGGGACTATGGCTACACCTTC	CSVKGGDYGYTF
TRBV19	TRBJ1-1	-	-	TGTGCCACCTCTCGGGGTCGGGGCACTGAAGCTTTCTTT	CATSRGRGTEAFF
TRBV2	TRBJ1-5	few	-	TGTGCCAGCAGTCTTGACGAGAGGGGGAATCAGCCCCAGCATTTT	CASSLDERGNQPQHF
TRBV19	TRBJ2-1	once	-	TGTGCCAGTAAGGCGGGGGCCGACAATGAGCAGTTCTTC	CASKAGADNEQFF
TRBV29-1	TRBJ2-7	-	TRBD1	TGCAGCGCATTTTCCGGGACAGGGGGGGAGCAGTACTTC	CSAFSGTGGEQYF
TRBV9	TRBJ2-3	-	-	TGTGCCAGCAGCCCCTCTTCAGGGGATACGCAGTATTTT	CASSPSSGDTQYF
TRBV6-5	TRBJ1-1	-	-	TGTGCCAGCACCACCCCGGGCACTGAAGCTTTCTTT	CASTTPGTEAFF
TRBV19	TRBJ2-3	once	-	TGTGCCAGTAGTATACAGGCGAGCACAGATACGCAGTATTTT	CASSIQASTDTQYF
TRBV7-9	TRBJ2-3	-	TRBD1	TGTGCCAGCAGCGAAGACAGGGAATATGGTCCTACGCAGTATTTT	CASSEDREYGPTQYF
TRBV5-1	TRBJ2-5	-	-	TGCGCCAGCAGCCCCGGGGAAGAGACCCAGTACTTC	CASSPGEETQYF
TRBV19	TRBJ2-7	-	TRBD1	TGTGCCAGTAGTATGCAGGGGGACTACGAGCAGTACTTC	CASSMQGDYEQYF
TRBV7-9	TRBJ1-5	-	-	TGTGCCAGCAGCCTTGGCAATCAGCCCCAGCATTTT	CASSLGNQPQHF
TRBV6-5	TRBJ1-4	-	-	TGTGCCAGCAGTTACTCTCAGGGGTGGGAAAAACTGTTTTTT	CASSYSQGWEKLFF
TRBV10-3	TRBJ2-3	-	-	TGTGCCACCGGAGCCAGGGTTCGGGCAGATACGCAGTATTTT	CATGARVRADTQYF
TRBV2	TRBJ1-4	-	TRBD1	TGTGCCAGCAGGTTGGACAGGGGTAATGAAAAACTGTTTTTT	CASRLDRGNEKLFF
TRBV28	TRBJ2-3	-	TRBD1	TGTGCCAGTAACGGACAGGGGGGAGCAGATACGCAGTATTTT	CASNGQGGADTQYF
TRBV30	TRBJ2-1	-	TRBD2	TGTGCCTGGAGTATCGGGGGCCCCGGGGGGGTGCAGTTCTTC	CAWSIGGPGGVQFF
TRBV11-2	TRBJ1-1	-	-	TGTGCCAGCAGCTTAAAAGAGGAAGCTTTCTTT	CASSLKEEAFF
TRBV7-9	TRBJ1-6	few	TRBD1	TGTGCCAGCAGCTTAGGACAGGGTGGATCACCCCTCCACTTT	CASSLGQGGSPLHF
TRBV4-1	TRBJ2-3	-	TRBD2	TGCGCCAGCAGCCAATTCGGAGCGGGGGGCCGAAGTCAACTAAGCACAGATACGCAGTATTTT	CASSQFGAGGRSQLSTDTQYF
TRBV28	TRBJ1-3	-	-	TGTGCCAGCAGTCCGCGGAGCTCTGGAAACACCATATATTTT	CASSPRSSGNTIYF
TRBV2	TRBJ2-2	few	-	TGTGCCAGCAGTCCACCGAGCCGGAACACCGGGGAGCTGTTTTTT	CASSPPSRNTGELFF
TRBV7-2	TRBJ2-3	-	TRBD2	TGTGCCAGCAGCACAACTAGCGGGGCTTACACAGATACGCAGTATTTT	CASSTTSGAYTDTQYF
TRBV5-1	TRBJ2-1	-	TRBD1	TGCGCCAGCAGCCCTGAGGGGGCGATCGGTTTCAATGAGCAGTTCTTC	CASSPEGAIGFNEQFF
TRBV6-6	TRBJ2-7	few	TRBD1	TGTGCCAGCAGTTCAGGGGGCTCCTACGAGCAGTACTTC	CASSSGGSYEQYF
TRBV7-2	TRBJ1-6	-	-	TGTGCCAGCAGCTTAAGGAGGGCGGATTCACCCCTCCACTTT	CASSLRRADSPLHF
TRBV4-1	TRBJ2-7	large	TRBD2	TGCGCCAGCAGCCATCCCCTGGGACTAGCGGGGGCCTACGAGCAGTACTTC	CASSHPLGLAGAYEQYF
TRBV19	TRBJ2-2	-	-	TGTGCCAGTAGTATAAAGGGCAGGGATAACACCGGGGAGCTGTTTTTT	CASSIKGRDNTGELFF
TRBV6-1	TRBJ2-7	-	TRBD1	TGTGCCAGCAGTGCCGGGACAGGGAAAACCTACGAGCAGTACTTC	CASSAGTGKTYEQYF
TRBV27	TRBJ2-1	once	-	TGTGCCAGCAGATCGACCCTCCTAGCGTATGAGCAGTTCTTC	CASRSTLLAYEQFF
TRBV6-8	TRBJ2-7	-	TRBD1	TGTGCTAGCAGGCAGGGGGCGGCATACGAGCAGTACTTC	CASRQGAAYEQYF
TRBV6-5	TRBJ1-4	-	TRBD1	TGTGCCAGCAGGTCGGGACAGGGGATCGAAAAACTGTTTTTT	CASRSGQGIEKLFF
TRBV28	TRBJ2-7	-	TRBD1	TGTGCCAGCAGCCCAGGGGGACAGGGCTCCTACGAGCAGTACTTC	CASSPGGQGSYEQYF
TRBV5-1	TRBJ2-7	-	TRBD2	TGCGCCAGCAGCTCACGGACTAGCGGCCCCTACGAGCAGTACTTC	CASSSRTSGPYEQYF
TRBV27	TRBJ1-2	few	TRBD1	TGTGCCAGCAGTTTAGTGACAGGGCGCGGCTACACCTTC	CASSLVTGRGYTF
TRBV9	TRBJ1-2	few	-	TGTGCCAGCAGCGCCGGGGGTAACTATGGCTACACCTTC	CASSAGGNYGYTF